The T cell receptor (beta chain) under discussion was sequenced for a study of blood T cell repertoires in COVID-19. Across the whole study: The analysed material was cDNA or gDNA that came from T cells, B-cell-depleted T cells, or PBMCs.

In the authors' workflow: Amplification of reference gene primers provided the estimated nucleated cell counts. Repertoires were generated with immunoSEQ multiplex PCR, while TCRdb's copy carries only in-frame clones and drops some. Clonal size and the V and J genes are those of that table, whereas D and trimming came from the DNA. The table records about 100,000 clones, 85% to 90% of them present only once. The table lists this clone with a few counts. V was pared by 4 bases and J by 6 bases, with 8 bases of the junction left unmatched. This CDR3 contains 16 residues. Germline-derived CDR1 and CDR2 are SGHRS and YFSETQ.

The sequence came from a human donor in a cohort sampled during active COVID-19. The chain joins TRBV5-1 to TRBJ2-1, with 12 bases matching TRBD2. Sequencing was done on a sample of peripheral blood. The DNA of the CDR3 is TGCGCCAGCAGCAAAATGACTAGCGGGAGTAGCAATGAGCAGTTCTTC. This sequence encodes CASSKMTSGSSNEQFF.